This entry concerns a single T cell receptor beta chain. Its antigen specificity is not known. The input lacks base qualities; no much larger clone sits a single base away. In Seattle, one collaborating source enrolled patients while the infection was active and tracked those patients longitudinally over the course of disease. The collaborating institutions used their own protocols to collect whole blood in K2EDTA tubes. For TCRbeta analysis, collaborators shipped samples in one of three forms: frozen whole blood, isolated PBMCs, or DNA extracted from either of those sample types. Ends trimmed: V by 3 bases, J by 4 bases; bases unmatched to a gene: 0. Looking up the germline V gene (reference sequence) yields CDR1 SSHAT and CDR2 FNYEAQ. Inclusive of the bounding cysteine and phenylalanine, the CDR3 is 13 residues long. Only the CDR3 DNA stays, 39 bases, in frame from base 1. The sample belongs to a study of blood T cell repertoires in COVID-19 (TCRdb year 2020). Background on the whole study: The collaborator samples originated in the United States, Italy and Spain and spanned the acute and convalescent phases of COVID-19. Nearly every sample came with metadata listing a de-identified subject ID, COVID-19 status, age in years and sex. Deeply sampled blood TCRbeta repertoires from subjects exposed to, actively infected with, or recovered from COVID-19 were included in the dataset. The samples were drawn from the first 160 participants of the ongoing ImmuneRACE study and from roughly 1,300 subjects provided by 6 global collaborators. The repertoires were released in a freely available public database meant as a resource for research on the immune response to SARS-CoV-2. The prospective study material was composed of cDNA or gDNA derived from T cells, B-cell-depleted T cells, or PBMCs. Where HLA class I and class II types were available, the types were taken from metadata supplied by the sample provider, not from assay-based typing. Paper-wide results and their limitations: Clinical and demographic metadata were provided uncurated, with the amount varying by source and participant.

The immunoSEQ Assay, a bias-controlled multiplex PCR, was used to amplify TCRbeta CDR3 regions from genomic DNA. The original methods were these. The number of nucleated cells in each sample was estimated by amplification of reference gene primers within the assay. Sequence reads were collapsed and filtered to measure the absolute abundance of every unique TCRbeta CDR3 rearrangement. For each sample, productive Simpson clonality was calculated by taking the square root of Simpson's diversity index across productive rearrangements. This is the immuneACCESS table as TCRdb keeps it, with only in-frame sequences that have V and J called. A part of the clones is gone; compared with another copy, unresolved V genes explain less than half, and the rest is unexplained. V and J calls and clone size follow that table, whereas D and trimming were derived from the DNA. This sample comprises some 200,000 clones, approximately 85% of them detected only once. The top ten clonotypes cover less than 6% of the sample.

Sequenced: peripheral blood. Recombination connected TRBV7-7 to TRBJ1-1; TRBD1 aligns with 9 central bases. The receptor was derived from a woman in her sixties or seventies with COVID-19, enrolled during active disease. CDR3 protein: CASSLTGGTEAFF. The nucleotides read TGTGCCAGCAGCTTGACAGGGGGCACTGAAGCTTTCTTT.